This T cell receptor (beta chain) was recovered during a study of Tregs in tolerant kidney transplant recipients. The data were produced by immunoSEQ multiplex PCR, yet TCRdb's version contains in-frame clones alone and is incomplete. Here the sample spans tens of thousands of clones, about 90% being singletons. The study's findings and limits: The small number of patients limits these findings pending further validation. Antigen-driven expansion was suggested because donor-specific Tregs expanded more than all Tregs in tolerant patients. For some patients, primers changed over time, blocking nucleotide-level comparison.

A remark on this clone: What it binds is not known.

Related graft donors supplied nonmyeloablative bone marrow transplants, and mixed chimerism was transient. This clonotype was sampled from a human patient who received a combined kidney and bone marrow transplant. Some T cells may originate from the graft donor. Sequenced here: CD8+ T cells from blood (PBMCs), sampled 24 months after the transplant.

CDR3 coding DNA: TGTGCCAGCAGCTTATATGCGGGACAGGGAGTAGGGCAGCCCCAGCATTTT. It translates to CASSLYAGQGVGQPQHF. The V call is TRBV7-6, the J call TRBJ1-5, with 9 bases fitting TRBD1. Germline CDR1 is SGHVS and CDR2 is FNYEAQ. The V and J ends lost 2 bases and 7 bases, in that order; junction bases with no gene match: 12. The CDR3 sequence is 17 residues long.